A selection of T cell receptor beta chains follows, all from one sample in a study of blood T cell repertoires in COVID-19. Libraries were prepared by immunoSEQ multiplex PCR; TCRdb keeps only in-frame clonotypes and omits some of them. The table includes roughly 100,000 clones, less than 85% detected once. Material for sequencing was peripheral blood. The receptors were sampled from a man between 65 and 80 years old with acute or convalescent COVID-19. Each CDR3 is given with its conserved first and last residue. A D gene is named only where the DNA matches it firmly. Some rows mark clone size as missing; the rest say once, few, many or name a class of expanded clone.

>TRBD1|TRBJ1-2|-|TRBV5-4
CASSGKGQGASYGYTF
TGTGCCAGCAGCGGGAAGGGACAGGGGGCCTCATATGGCTACACCTTC
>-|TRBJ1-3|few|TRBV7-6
CASSLATGAGNTIYF
TGTGCCAGCAGCTTAGCAACGGGGGCTGGAAACACCATATATTTT
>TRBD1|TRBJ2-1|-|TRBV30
CAWRNGRQGDNEQFF
TGTGCCTGGAGGAATGGGAGACAGGGGGACAATGAGCAGTTCTTC
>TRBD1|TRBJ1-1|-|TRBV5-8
CASRDGTDLWFTEAFF
TGTGCCAGCAGGGATGGGACAGATCTATGGTTCACTGAAGCTTTCTTT
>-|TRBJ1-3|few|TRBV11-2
CASSSLRSDKSSGNTIYF
TGTGCCAGCAGCTCGCTCCGCTCAGACAAGAGCTCTGGAAACACCATATATTTT
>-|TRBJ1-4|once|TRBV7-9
CASSLLSTNEKLFF
TGTGCCAGCAGCTTATTAAGCACTAATGAAAAACTGTTTTTT
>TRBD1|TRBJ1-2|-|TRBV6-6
CASSRGTESTNYGYTF
TGTGCCAGCAGTCGGGGGACAGAGAGTACTAACTATGGCTACACCTTC
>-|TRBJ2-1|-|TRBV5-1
CASRQSSYNEQFF
TGCGCCAGCAGACAGAGCTCCTACAATGAGCAGTTCTTC
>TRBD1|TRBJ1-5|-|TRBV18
CASSPTGGYSNQPQHF
TGTGCCAGCTCACCTACAGGGGGTTATAGCAATCAGCCCCAGCATTTT
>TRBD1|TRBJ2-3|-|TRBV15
CATSRDGMDRITDTQYF
TGTGCCACCAGCAGAGATGGGATGGACAGGATCACAGATACGCAGTATTTT
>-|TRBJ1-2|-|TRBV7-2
CASSLSTGSAGYTF
TGTGCCAGCAGCTTAAGTACAGGGTCAGCTGGCTACACCTTC
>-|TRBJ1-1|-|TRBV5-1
CASSLEGGRVTEAFF
TGCGCCAGCAGCTTGGAGGGAGGGAGGGTCACTGAAGCTTTCTTT